This T cell receptor (beta chain) was identified in a study of molecular identifiers for immune sequencing clone quantification. Via MiXCR, TCRdb re-called the PCR reads, giving one row per CDR3 protein. The sample shows fewer than 350,000 distinct CDR3 sequences, 20% to 25% of them seen only once. This clonotype was seen more than once but under ten times. The V end lost 4 bases, the J end lost 5 bases, and 8 bases lay between the germline ends. Germline V CDR1 and CDR2: MGHRA, YSYEKL. The CDR3 has 13 residues. This sequence originates from a human donor in good health. Some libraries in this study had Jurkat cell RNA spiked in. The source material was naive CD8+ T cells from blood, with Jurkat cell RNA spiked in. Subset noted: FACS-sorted CD8+CD4-CCR7+CD45RA+ naive T cells. The chain uses TRBV4-1 and TRBJ1-4; no firm D call. The CDR3 nucleotides are TGCGCCAGCAGCCGCGGCGTGAATGAAAAACTGTTTTTT. Amino acids: CASSRGVNEKLFF.